Each of the 14 T cell receptor beta chains below was sequenced from the same sample in a study of CD8 T cells in Susac syndrome. A quantity of about 0.45 to 1 ug RNA underwent reverse transcription using random hexamers. TCRdb reprocessed the immunoSEQ multiplex PCR reads via MiXCR and lists one record per CDR3 protein. The sample holds around 200,000 distinct CDR3 sequences, around 94% seen once. The sequencing sample was made of CD4+ T cells from PBMCs. The origin of the receptors is a human donor with Susac syndrome.

The CDR3 region is CASSARQGGPGETQYF. The CDR3 coding sequence is TGTGCCAGCAGCGCCCGACAGGGGGGGCCAGGAGAGACCCAGTACTTC. This rearrangement joins TRBV7-2 to TRBJ2-5, with TRBD1 matching 9 bases. The CDR3 runs to 16 residues. V dropped 5 bases and J dropped 4; count of bases not matched to a gene: 11. CDR1 and CDR2 from the germline V gene are SGHTA and FQGNSA.

This chain uses TRBV5-1 with TRBJ2-5, with D possibly called TRBD1 or TRBD2 (5 bases each). The V gene lost 10 bases and the J gene lost 4 bases, with 20 bases spanning the gap. The CDR3 extends over 14 amino acids. Germline CDR1 reads SGHRS; CDR2 reads YFSETQ. CDR3 DNA sequence: TGCGCCTCCCAAGAGGGGCTGGTGGGAGAGACCCAGTACTTC. Protein product: CASQEGLVGETQYF.

This clonotype appeared once. The chain combines TRBV18 with TRBJ1-5; 9 bases agree with TRBD1. CDR1 and CDR2 from the germline V gene are KGHSH and LQKENI. The CDR3 runs 14 residues. The trim removed 5 bases at V and 5 bases at J, leaving 4 bases unmatched. CDR3 region: CASSSGTGYQPQHF. In DNA, the CDR3 is TGTGCCAGCTCATCCGGGACAGGGTATCAGCCCCAGCATTTT. The whole variable domain, filled in from reference TRBV18 and TRBJ1-5, reads NAGVMQNPRHLVRRRGQEARLRCSPMKGHSHVYWYRQLPEEGLKFMVYLQKENIIDESGMPKERFSAEFPKEGPSILRIQQVVRGDSAAYFCASSSGTGYQPQHFGDGTRLSIL.

The gene calls are TRBV7-9 and TRBJ1-1, with D tentatively TRBD1 (5 bases). V shed 0 bases and J shed 0 bases, with 11 bases lying between them. Germline V CDR1 and CDR2: SEHNR, FQNEAQ (reference sequence). The CDR3 has 16 amino acids. In DNA form, the CDR3 reads TGTGCCAGCAGCTTAGCGGCCGGGACGGTGAACACTGAAGCTTTCTTT. Residues: CASSLAAGTVNTEAFF.

V is TRBV28 and J is TRBJ2-3; 14 nucleotides agree with TRBD2. The ends lost 7 bases at V and 1 base at J; junction bases unmatched: 10. Germline loops: CDR1 MDHEN, CDR2 SYDVKM. The CDR3 is 18 residues long. The CDR3 protein is CASTDAGTSGSGTDTQYF. The CDR3 nucleotides are TGTGCCAGCACCGACGCCGGGACTAGCGGGAGTGGCACAGATACGCAGTATTTT.

The chain recombines TRBV7-9 with TRBJ2-3, with D unresolved. The CDR3 consists of 13 residues. CDR1 SEHNR and CDR2 FQNEAQ come from the germline V gene (reference sequence). The V gene lost 1 base and the J gene lost 2 bases, with 4 bases spanning the gap. The CDR3 bases are TGTGCCAGCAGCTTAGGAACCACAGATACGCAGTATTTT. This codes for CASSLGTTDTQYF.

This chain connects TRBV3-1 to TRBJ2-7; weak D call: TRBD2 (5 bases). The CDR3 is made up of 14 amino acids. Trimming removed 7 bases at V and 3 bases at J, with 16 bases between. Germline V lookup: CDR1 LGHDT, CDR2 YNNKEL (reference sequence). The CDR3 reads CASTPRTRDYEQYF. CDR3 DNA sequence: TGTGCCAGCACCCCCAGGACTCGCGACTACGAGCAGTACTTC.

The chain links TRBV11-2 to TRBJ2-7; TRBD2 matches at 7 bases. The ends lost 6 bases at V and 3 bases at J; junction bases unmatched: 8. CDR3 size: 14 residues. In germline, CDR1 is SGHAT, CDR2 FQNNGV. This CDR3 reads CASRIGGRDYEQYF. The CDR3 DNA is TGTGCCAGCAGAATAGGAGGGAGGGACTACGAGCAGTACTTC.

The V call is TRBV12-3 or TRBV12-4, the J call TRBJ2-7; 7 nucleotides align to TRBD1. Trimming cost V 7 bases and J 6 bases; bases outside gene matches: 6. The CDR3 runs 12 residues. The CDR3: CASTKDRSEQYF. In DNA form, the CDR3 reads TGTGCCAGCACCAAGGACAGGTCCGAGCAGTACTTC.

CDR3 in DNA: TGTGCCAGCAGTGGGCCCCAGGGCGGCTACACCTTC. Translating it yields CASSGPQGGYTF. V usage is TRBV27 and J usage is TRBJ1-2; weak D call: TRBD1 (5 bases). V dropped 5 bases and J dropped 8 bases, with 12 bases sitting between them. The CDR3 runs to 12 residues. Germline CDR1 reads MNHEY; CDR2 reads SMNVEV (reference sequence).

The chain is built from TRBV5-1 and TRBJ2-7; D not certain. Germline V gene lookup returns CDR1 SGHRS and CDR2 YFSETQ. The CDR3 spans 15 residues. The V end lost 0 bases, the J end lost 3 bases, and 13 bases lay between the germline ends. CDR3 sequence reads: CASSLAATVNYEQYF. CDR3 bases: TGCGCCAGCAGCTTGGCAGCGACGGTGAACTACGAGCAGTACTTC. The entire variable domain, with the rest obtained from reference TRBV5-1 and TRBJ2-7, is as follows: KAGVTQTPRYLIKTRGQQVTLSCSPISGHRSVSWYQQTPGQGLQFLFEYFSETQRNKGNFPGRFSGRQFSNSRSEMNVSTLELGDSALYLCASSLAATVNYEQYFGPGTRLTVT.

The chain employs TRBV14 and TRBJ1-2; D may be TRBD1 (6 bases). Germline V gene lookup returns CDR1 SGHDN and CDR2 FVKESK. The CDR3 is 14 residues long. V shed 0 bases and J shed 9 bases, with 14 bases lying between them. CDR3 coding DNA: TGTGCCAGCAGCCAAGATCCAGGGGATGGTAGCTACACCTTC. It codes for CASSQDPGDGSYTF.

The chain has TRBV27 and TRBJ2-7; 10 bases map to TRBD1. The CDR3 contains 13 residues. The V segment lost 2 bases and the J segment 9 bases; nucleotides outside the gene matches: 4. The germline gives CDR1 MNHEY, CDR2 SMNVEV (reference sequence). Here the CDR3 DNA reads TGTGCCAGCAGTTTACGGGGACAGGGGCCGCAGTACTTC. It yields the protein CASSLRGQGPQYF.

The chain recombines TRBV6-2 or TRBV6-3 with TRBJ2-5; TRBD1 matches at 11 bases. V gave up 4 bases and J gave up 4 bases; unmatched junction bases: 5. CDR3 length: 15 residues. Germline V gene lookup returns CDR1 MNHEY and CDR2 SVGEGT. This chain's CDR3 is CASSWGQGEGETQYF. DNA for the CDR3: TGTGCCAGCAGTTGGGGACAGGGGGAGGGAGAGACCCAGTACTTC.